This T cell receptor (beta chain) was captured by sequencing in a study of blood T cell repertoires in COVID-19. Germline trimming cut 0 bases from V and 4 bases from J; bases unmatched to any gene: 2. The CDR3 is 14 amino acids. Germline assignment: CDR1 SGDLS and CDR2 YYNGEE. Assay used: immunoSEQ multiplex PCR; TCRdb lists only in-frame clones, some missing. Altogether just over 75,000 clones are present, around 80% being singletons, with the ten largest covering around 5.3%. Specimen: peripheral blood. The rearrangement uses TRBV9 and TRBJ2-3, with 7 bases fitting TRBD1. The receptor comes from a man aged 60-69 years with active or convalescent COVID-19. CDR3 region: CASSVGQGSDTQYF. CDR3 in DNA: TGTGCCAGCAGCGTAGGACAGGGCTCAGATACGCAGTATTTT. Drawing the rest from reference TRBV9 and TRBJ2-3, the complete variable domain is DSGVTQTPKHLITATGQRVTLRCSPRSGDLSVYWYQQSLDQGLQFLIQYYNGEERAKGNILERFSAQQFPDLHSELNLSSLELGDSALYFCASSVGQGSDTQYFGPGTRLTVL.